The sequence of this T cell receptor beta chain was determined in a study of T-cell reconstitution after alpha-beta-depleted transplantation in children. The J segment lost 5 bases and the V segment lost 0 bases, leaving 6 bases of the junction unmatched. The CDR3 covers 17 residues. CDR1 is SGHRS and CDR2 is YFSETQ in the germline V gene. During its preparation, the TCRbeta library received unique molecular identifiers. One entry per CDR3 protein, called by TCRdb with MiXCR from the PCR reads. This sample carries fewer than 120,000 distinct CDR3 sequences, 10% of them seen once, and the ten largest clones take 8% to 9.5%. This clonotype was seen many times.

The V and J genes are TRBV5-1 and TRBJ2-1, with 12 bases lining up with TRBD2. The sequence derives from a human donor who donated a stem cell graft to a child with acute lymphoblastic leukemia. Sample: PBMCs from the stem cell graft donor, taken from the stem cell graft. The CDR3 reads CASSLAPLAGGHNEQFF. Written as DNA, the CDR3 is TGCGCCAGCAGCTTGGCCCCACTAGCGGGGGGCCACAATGAGCAGTTCTTC.